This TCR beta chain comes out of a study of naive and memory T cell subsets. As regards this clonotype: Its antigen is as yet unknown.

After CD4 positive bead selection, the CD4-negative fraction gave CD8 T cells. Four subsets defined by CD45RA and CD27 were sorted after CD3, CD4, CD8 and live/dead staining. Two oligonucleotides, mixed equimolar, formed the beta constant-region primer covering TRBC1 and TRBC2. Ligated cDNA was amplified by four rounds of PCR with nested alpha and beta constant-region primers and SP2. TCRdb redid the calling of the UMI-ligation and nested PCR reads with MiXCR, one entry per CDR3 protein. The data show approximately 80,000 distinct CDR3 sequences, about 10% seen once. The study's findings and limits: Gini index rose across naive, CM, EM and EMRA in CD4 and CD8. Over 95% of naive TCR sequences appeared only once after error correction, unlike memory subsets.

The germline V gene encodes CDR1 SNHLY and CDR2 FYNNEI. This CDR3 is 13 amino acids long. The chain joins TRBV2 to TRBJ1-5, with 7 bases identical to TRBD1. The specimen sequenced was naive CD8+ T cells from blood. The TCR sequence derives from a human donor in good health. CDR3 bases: TGTGCTTCGCAGGGGGAGGGGAATCAGCCCCAGCATTTT. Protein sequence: CASQGEGNQPQHF.